The 5 T cell receptor beta chains listed next were all sequenced from one sample in a study of blood T cell repertoires in COVID-19. TCRdb's copy holds only in-frame clones and misses some; the assay was immunoSEQ multiplex PCR. This table has 250,000 to 350,000 clones, around 82% appearing once. The sequencing sample was made of peripheral blood. The receptors stem from a person aged 70 to 79 with COVID-19, enrolled during active disease.

This chain uses TRBV19 with TRBJ2-2; no reliable D call. The V end lost 3 bases, the J end lost 2 bases, and 7 bases lay between the germline ends. This CDR3 is built from 14 residues. Germline-derived CDR1 and CDR2 are LNHDA and SQIVND (reference sequence). Here the CDR3 DNA reads TGTGCCAGTAGTATCAACAGAAACACCGGGGAGCTGTTTTTT. Protein sequence: CASSINRNTGELFF. Looking up the rest from reference TRBV19 and TRBJ2-2 gives the full variable domain: DGGITQSPKYLFRKEGQNVTLSCEQNLNHDAMYWYRQDPGQGLRLIYYSQIVNDFQKGDIAEGYSVSREKKESFPLTVTSAQKNPTAFYLCASSINRNTGELFFGEGSRLTVL.

V usage is TRBV11-3 and J usage is TRBJ2-2; 10 nucleotides agree with TRBD2. Losses at the gene ends were 5 bases for V and 1 base for J; bases not matched to a gene: 7. The CDR3 is 17 amino acids. Germline CDR1 SGHNT, CDR2 YENEEA. Here the CDR3 reads CASSPSRTSGNTGELFF. DNA for the CDR3: TGTGCCAGCAGCCCCTCGCGGACTAGCGGGAACACCGGGGAGCTGTTTTTT.

The V gene is TRBV6-1, the J gene TRBJ1-1, with D possibly matching TRBD1 (5 bases). The CDR3 loop spans 15 amino acids. From germline, CDR1 is MNHNS and CDR2 SASEGT. Trimming removed 3 bases from V and 4 bases from J, with 15 bases in between. CDR3 in DNA: TGTGCCAGCAGTGACAGCAGGGTGGTTGGCACTGAAGCTTTCTTT. Translating it yields CASSDSRVVGTEAFF.

The chain has TRBV6-5 and TRBJ1-1; D is ambiguous. CDR1 is MNHEY, CDR2 SVGAGI, per germline. CDR3 length: 14 residues. V was trimmed by 7 bases and J by 4 bases, leaving 16 bases between them. The CDR3 here is CASTGPGEGTEAFF. In DNA, the CDR3 is TGTGCCAGCACCGGGCCCGGGGAGGGCACTGAAGCTTTCTTT.

This rearrangement joins TRBV6-5 to TRBJ1-6; 7 nucleotides match TRBD1. CDR1 and CDR2 (germline): MNHEY, SVGAGI. V lost 6 bases and J lost 14; bases outside the gene matches: 13. The CDR3 is made up of 14 amino acids. The CDR3 region has the DNA TGTGCCAGCAGGCCGGGACAGACGGCACCCTCCCTCCACTTT. It is translated as CASRPGQTAPSLHF.